The clone carrying this TCR beta chain turned up a few times. These data come from a study of high-grade serous ovarian cancer treatment subgroups. Assay used: immunoSEQ multiplex PCR; TCRdb lists only in-frame clones, some missing. Among about 15,000 clones listed, roughly two thirds were seen once. Tumor tissue was taken before any definitive surgery or chemotherapy was given. Looked up from germline, CDR1 is KGHSH and CDR2 is LQKENI. This CDR3 region has 13 residues. The V gene lost 0 bases and the J gene lost 8 bases, with 8 bases spanning the gap. Sequenced: tumor tissue. The TCR originated in a human donor with high-grade serous ovarian cancer. The chain joins TRBV18 to TRBJ1-5; D gene uncertain. CDR3 residues: CASSPPIGKPQHF. In nucleotides, the CDR3 is TGTGCCAGCTCACCACCGATTGGGAAGCCCCAGCATTTT.